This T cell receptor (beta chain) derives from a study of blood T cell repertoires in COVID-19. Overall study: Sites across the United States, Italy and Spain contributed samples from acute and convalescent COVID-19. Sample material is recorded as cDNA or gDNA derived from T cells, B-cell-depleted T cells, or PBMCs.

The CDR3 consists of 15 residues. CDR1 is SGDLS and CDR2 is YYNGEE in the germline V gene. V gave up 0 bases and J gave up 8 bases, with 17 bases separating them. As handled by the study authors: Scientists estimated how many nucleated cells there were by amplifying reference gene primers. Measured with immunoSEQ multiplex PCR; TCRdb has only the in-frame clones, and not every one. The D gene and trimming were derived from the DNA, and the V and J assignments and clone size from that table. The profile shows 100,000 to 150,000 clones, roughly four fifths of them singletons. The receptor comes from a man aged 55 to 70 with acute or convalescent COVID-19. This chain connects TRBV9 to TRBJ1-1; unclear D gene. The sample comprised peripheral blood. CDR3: CASSVVGDGGREAFF. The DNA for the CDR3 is TGTGCCAGCAGCGTAGTCGGGGATGGTGGAAGGGAAGCTTTCTTT.